A single sample gave rise to the 13 T cell receptor beta chains below, sequenced in a study of cytomegalovirus exposure and HLA in healthy donors. PCR amplification relied on 60 Vbeta primers (plus 13 Jbeta primers). The table came from immunoSEQ multiplex PCR; TCRdb's copy has only in-frame clones and leaves some out. The sample records some 140,000 clones, 60% to 80% being singletons. Specimen: PBMCs. Source of these receptors: a man between 25 and 39 years old in good health and CMV-seronegative.

The gene calls are TRBV14 and TRBJ2-6, with 8 bases identical to TRBD1. The CDR3 runs to 18 residues. The germline V gene has CDR1 SGHDN and CDR2 FVKESK. Trimming took 2 bases from V and 1 from J; bases not matched to a gene: 7. CDR3 residues: CASSQPGQDLSGANVLTF. The CDR3 region has the DNA TGTGCCAGCAGCCAACCGGGACAGGACCTTTCTGGGGCCAACGTCCTGACTTTC.

J is TRBJ2-7 and V is TRBV4-1; 7 nucleotides match TRBD2. V lost 1 base, J lost 8 bases, and 14 bases stayed unmatched. The CDR3 is 16 residues long. Germline V gene sequence: CDR1 MGHRA, CDR2 YSYEKL. DNA of the CDR3: TGCGCCAGCAGCCAAGGGCGATCGTACGGGACTACGCAGCAGTACTTC. This translates into CASSQGRSYGTTQQYF.

This clone came up a few times. This rearrangement joins TRBV5-6 to TRBJ1-5; 9 nucleotides match TRBD1. J lost 4 bases, V lost 3 bases, and 5 bases had no gene match. The CDR3 extends over 15 amino acids. In germline, CDR1 is SGHDT, CDR2 YYEEEE. The CDR3 here is CASSSRGQGNQPQHF. The CDR3 coding sequence is TGTGCCAGCAGCTCTCGGGGACAGGGTAATCAGCCCCAGCATTTT.

The chain links TRBV29-1 to TRBJ2-1, with a possible D match to TRBD2 (6 bases). Trimming removed 6 bases from V and 9 bases from J, with 18 bases in between. CDR1 and CDR2 from the germline V gene are SQVTM and ANQGSEA. The CDR3 runs to 13 residues. The chain's CDR3 is CSVLAARKVEQFF. The CDR3 DNA reads as TGCAGCGTGTTAGCGGCGAGGAAAGTTGAGCAGTTCTTC.

CDR3: CASFLGDSENEQFF. The CDR3 coding sequence is TGCGCCAGCTTTTTAGGGGACTCCGAAAATGAGCAGTTCTTC. The V and J genes are TRBV5-1 and TRBJ2-1; D is possibly TRBD2 (6 bases). Looked up from germline, CDR1 is SGHRS and CDR2 is YFSETQ. The CDR3 covers 14 residues. Trimming removed 7 bases from V and 7 bases from J, with 18 bases in between.

J is TRBJ2-7 and V is TRBV5-1; 7 bases are a match to TRBD2. The CDR3 sequence is 14 residues long. V shed 5 bases and J 3 bases; nucleotides not matched to a gene: 8. CDR1 and CDR2 (germline): SGHRS, YFSETQ. The CDR3 DNA follows: TGCGCCAGCAGTCAAAGCGGGACGGTCTACGAGCAGTACTTC. Translating it yields CASSQSGTVYEQYF.

The CDR3 DNA is TGTGCCAGCAGCTTAGCAGGTTGGGAGCCCCAGCATTTT. Protein: CASSLAGWEPQHF. The rearrangement links TRBV11-2 to TRBJ1-5; D not certain. CDR1 and CDR2 from the germline V gene are SGHAT and FQNNGV. The CDR3 length is 13 residues. With 1 base removed from V and 8 bases from J, the gap between germline ends came to 9 bases.

CDR3 nucleotide sequence: TGTGCCAGCAGCTTCGTGGCGGGACAGGGAGCTTACGAGCAGTACTTC. It codes for CASSFVAGQGAYEQYF. The chain employs TRBV7-8 and TRBJ2-7; 9 positions match TRBD1. Germline V gene lookup returns CDR1 SGHVS and CDR2 FQNEAQ. The CDR3 is made up of 16 amino acids. V shed 3 bases, J shed 4 bases, and the junction held 10 bases outside the gene matches.

The gene calls are TRBV19 and TRBJ2-7, with D tentatively TRBD2 (7 bases). Germline V CDR1 and CDR2: LNHDA, SQIVND (reference sequence). Trimming took off 3 bases at V and 5 bases at J, with 14 bases between the two ends. The CDR3 runs to 14 residues. CDR3 residues: CASSMGGPVDEQYF. The CDR3 region has the DNA TGTGCCAGTAGTATGGGGGGGCCCGTCGACGAGCAGTACTTC.

The J gene is TRBJ1-5, the V gene TRBV10-1; no firm D call. Germline V gene sequence: CDR1 WNHNN, CDR2 SYGVQD (reference sequence). This CDR3 is 13 amino acids long. Trimming shortened V by 4 bases and J by 3 bases, and 7 bases separated the two germline ends. CDR3 region: CASSVGLNQPQHF. CDR3 sequence (DNA): TGCGCCAGCAGTGTTGGACTCAATCAGCCCCAGCATTTT.

This clone was picked up one time. This chain links TRBV5-1 with TRBJ2-7; D gene uncertain. CDR1 and CDR2 from the germline V gene are SGHRS and YFSETQ. Trimming took 5 bases from V and 3 from J, leaving 12 bases between them. The CDR3 covers 13 residues. CDR3 residues: CASRAGLVYEQYF. The CDR3, as DNA: TGCGCCAGCAGGGCAGGCTTAGTCTACGAGCAGTACTTC.

The V gene is TRBV12-5, the J gene TRBJ1-4; D is unresolved. CDR1 is LGHNT and CDR2 is FRNRAP in the germline V gene. There are 15 residues in the CDR3. The V and J ends lost 1 base and 5 bases respectively, with 11 bases between them. The CDR3 loop is CASGLGLGQNEKLFF. CDR3 DNA sequence: TGTGCTAGTGGTTTGGGGCTAGGCCAGAATGAAAAACTGTTTTTT.

This chain joins TRBV5-1 and TRBJ2-5; D possibly corresponds to TRBD2 (5 bases). This CDR3 region has 15 residues. V was pared by 0 bases and J by 0 bases, with 9 bases between. CDR1 SGHRS and CDR2 YFSETQ come from the germline V gene. CDR3: CASSLEPGYQETQYF. In nucleotides, the CDR3 is TGCGCCAGCAGCTTGGAACCGGGGTACCAAGAGACCCAGTACTTC.